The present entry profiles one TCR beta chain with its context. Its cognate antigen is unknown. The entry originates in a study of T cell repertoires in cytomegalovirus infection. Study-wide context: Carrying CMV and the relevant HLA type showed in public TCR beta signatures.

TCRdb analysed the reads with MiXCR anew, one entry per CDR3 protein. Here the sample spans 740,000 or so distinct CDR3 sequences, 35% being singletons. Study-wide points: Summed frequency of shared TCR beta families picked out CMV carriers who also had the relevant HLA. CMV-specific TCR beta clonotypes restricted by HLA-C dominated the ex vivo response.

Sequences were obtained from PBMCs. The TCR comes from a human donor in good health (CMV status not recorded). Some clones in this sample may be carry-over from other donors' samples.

CDR3 bases: TGTGCCAGCACCGAGGGGGGGCAGAAGAGGGAGCAGTACTTC. Its protein is CASTEGGQKREQYF. The V gene is TRBV28, the J gene TRBJ2-7; a weak D match, TRBD2 (7 bases). The CDR3 totals 14 residues. Trimming took off 7 bases at V and 7 bases at J, with 20 bases between the two ends. Germline V CDR1 and CDR2: MDHEN, SYDVKM. Full variable domain (remainder filled in from reference TRBV28 and TRBJ2-7): DVKVTQSSRYLVKRTGEKVFLECVQDMDHENMFWYRQDPGLGLRLIYFSYDVKMKEKGDIPEGYSVSREKKERFSLILESASTNQTSMYLCASTEGGQKREQYFGPGTRLTVT.